Shown below are 21 T cell receptor beta chains from a single sample sequenced in a study of shared clonotypes between healthy human individuals. Sequenced by immunoSEQ multiplex PCR; TCRdb stores in-frame clones only, minus some. The data hold about 2 million clones, with just under 95% observed a single time. CD8 cells regarded as naive lacked CD45RO, were positively chosen for CCR7, and omitted terminally differentiated effector memory CD45RA+ cells. The sample was naive CD8+ T cells sorted from blood. Every receptor here comes from a man younger than 30 in good health.

The V and J genes are TRBV6-6 and TRBJ2-7; D is undetermined. Germline assignment: CDR1 MNHNY and CDR2 SVGAGI (reference sequence). V was pared by 4 bases and J by 4 bases, with 8 bases between. The CDR3 has 12 residues. CDR3 in amino acids: CASSLKRYEQYF. CDR3 nucleotides: TGTGCCAGCAGTTTAAAGAGGTACGAGCAGTACTTC.

The rearrangement joins TRBV4-1 to TRBJ2-7; perhaps TRBD1 as D (5 bases). CDR3 length equals 16 residues. The ends were cut back, 0 bases at V and 3 bases at J, with 15 bases in the middle. Germline-derived CDR1 and CDR2 are MGHRA and YSYEKL. CDR3 DNA sequence: TGCGCCAGCAGCCAAGATTCCCAGGGATGGGTCTACGAGCAGTACTTC. Its protein product is CASSQDSQGWVYEQYF.

The rearrangement links TRBV7-9 to TRBJ2-7, with a tentative D call TRBD1 (6 bases). Germline values: CDR1 SEHNR, CDR2 FQNEAQ (reference sequence). Trimming removed 6 bases from V and 2 bases from J, with 20 bases in between. The CDR3 is 16 amino acids. The CDR3 sequence: CASSPVGRGLPYEQYF. The CDR3 region has the DNA TGTGCCAGCAGTCCCGTAGGCAGGGGCTTACCCTACGAGCAGTACTTC. The whole variable domain, filled in from reference TRBV7-9 and TRBJ2-7, reads DTGVSQNPRHKITKRGQNVTFRCDPISEHNRLYWYRQTLGQGPEFLTYFQNEAQLEKSRLLSDRFSAERPKGSFSTLEIQRTEQGDSAMYLCASSPVGRGLPYEQYFGPGTRLTVT.

This sequence joins TRBV27 and TRBJ2-7; TRBD2 might be the D (7 bases). The CDR3 has 16 amino acids. Germline V gene data show CDR1 as MNHEY and CDR2 as SMNVEV (reference sequence). V lost 3 bases to trimming and J lost 4 bases, with 19 bases between them. The CDR3 region is CASSFSGGAGTYEQYF. The CDR3 DNA is TGTGCCAGCAGTTTTTCGGGGGGCGCTGGGACTTACGAGCAGTACTTC.

The chain is built from TRBV4-3 and TRBJ1-2, with D possibly matching TRBD1 (6 bases). Germline lookup yields CDR1 LGHNA and CDR2 YSLEER. The V end was cut by 1 base, the J end by 8 bases, with 14 bases between. This CDR3 has 14 residues. The CDR3 DNA sequence: TGCGCCAGCAGCCAAGTAGGGGGGGCGGGAGGCTACACCTTC. Its protein is CASSQVGGAGGYTF.

The V call is TRBV10-3, the J call TRBJ2-1, with 8 bases fitting TRBD2. The CDR3 spans 18 residues. CDR1 and CDR2 (germline): ENHRY, SYGVKD. Trimming took 0 bases from V and 6 from J; bases not matched to a gene: 13. In nucleotides, the CDR3 is TGTGCCATCAGTGAGTCAGGATTGGGGGGACTAGTTCTCAATGAGCAGTTCTTC. Its translation is CAISESGLGGLVLNEQFF.

V is TRBV28 and J is TRBJ2-7, with 9 bases matching TRBD1. Germline-derived CDR1 and CDR2 are MDHEN and SYDVKM. V shed 3 bases and J 0 bases; nucleotides not matched to a gene: 6. The CDR3 length is 16 residues. CDR3 amino acids: CASSFPGQGISYEQYF. CDR3 DNA: TGTGCCAGCAGTTTCCCGGGACAGGGAATCTCCTACGAGCAGTACTTC. Variable domain in full (rest from reference TRBV28 and TRBJ2-7): DVKVTQSSRYLVKRTGEKVFLECVQDMDHENMFWYRQDPGLGLRLIYFSYDVKMKEKGDIPEGYSVSREKKERFSLILESASTNQTSMYLCASSFPGQGISYEQYFGPGTRLTVT.

The chain employs TRBV2 and TRBJ2-1, with TRBD2 identical over 9 bases. Trimming at V came to 7 bases and at J to 8 bases, leaving 12 bases not matched to a gene. CDR1 and CDR2 (germline): SNHLY, FYNNEI. The CDR3 runs 15 residues. The CDR3 DNA reads as TGTGCCAGCACGAGGGTGCTAGCGGGACCGGATGAGCAGTTCTTC. Its translation is CASTRVLAGPDEQFF.

This rearrangement joins TRBV30 to TRBJ2-2; D is ambiguous. This CDR3 is built from 13 residues. With 2 bases removed from V and 7 bases from J, the gap between germline ends came to 11 bases. From germline, CDR1 is GTSNPN and CDR2 SVGIG (reference sequence). In DNA, the CDR3 is TGTGCCTGGAGTCTCGGAAACGGCGGGGAGCTGTTTTTT. It codes for CAWSLGNGGELFF. The full variable domain, completed using reference TRBV30 and TRBJ2-2, is SQTIHQWPATLVQPVGSPLSLECTVEGTSNPNLYWYRQAAGRGLQLLFYSVGIGQISSEVPQNLSASRPQDRQFILSSKKLLLSDSGFYLCAWSLGNGGELFFGEGSRLTVL.

The J gene is TRBJ2-2, the V gene TRBV18; weak D call: TRBD1 (6 bases). Deletions cut 3 bases from V and 3 bases from J, with 14 bases between. Germline V gene data show CDR1 as KGHSH and CDR2 as LQKENI. The CDR3 sequence is 16 residues long. In nucleotides, the CDR3 is TGTGCCAGCTCACCTTACAGGGATGCTTACACCGGGGAGCTGTTTTTT. This codes for CASSPYRDAYTGELFF.

The chain links TRBV5-6 to TRBJ2-7, with a possible D match to TRBD1 (6 bases). Germline CDR1 SGHDT, CDR2 YYEEEE. The length of the CDR3 is 13 residues. With 4 bases removed from V and 5 bases from J, the gap between germline ends came to 13 bases. The CDR3 DNA is TGTGCCAGCAGCCCTACAGGGAACCACGAGCAGTACTTC. It translates to CASSPTGNHEQYF.

The gene calls are TRBV29-1 and TRBJ2-1; D unresolved. The CDR3 consists of 13 residues. The V end was cut by 1 base, the J end by 3 bases, with 7 bases between. The V gene's germline CDR1 is SQVTM and CDR2 ANQGSEA. In nucleotides, the CDR3 is TGCAGCGTTGAAGGAATACTCTACAATGAGCAGTTCTTC. Its protein is CSVEGILYNEQFF.

The V and J genes are TRBV25-1 and TRBJ2-3; TRBD2 aligns across 8 bases. The V gene's germline CDR1 is MGHDK and CDR2 SYGVNS. The CDR3 sequence is 15 residues long. The J segment lost 5 bases and the V segment lost 2 bases, leaving 6 bases of the junction unmatched. The CDR3 here is CASSELAGLQDTQYF. As DNA, the CDR3 is TGTGCCAGCAGTGAACTAGCGGGTCTTCAAGATACGCAGTATTTT. The full variable domain, completed using reference TRBV25-1 and TRBJ2-3, is EADIYQTPRYLVIGTGKKITLECSQTMGHDKMYWYQQDPGMELHLIHYSYGVNSTEKGDLSSESTVSRIRTEHFPLTLESARPSHTSQYLCASSELAGLQDTQYFGPGTRLTVL.

The chain has TRBV19 and TRBJ2-3; 7 positions match TRBD2. Germline-derived CDR1 and CDR2 are LNHDA and SQIVND (reference sequence). The trim removed 3 bases at V and 2 bases at J, leaving 8 bases unmatched. The CDR3 runs to 16 residues. This CDR3 is CASSMGDYLYTDTQYF. The CDR3 coding sequence is TGTGCCAGTAGTATGGGGGACTACCTGTACACAGATACGCAGTATTTT.

This chain links TRBV6-5 with TRBJ1-4; a weak D match, TRBD1 (5 bases). V dropped 5 bases and J dropped 8 bases, with 18 bases sitting between them. Germline CDR1 is MNHEY and CDR2 is SVGAGI. This CDR3 is 15 amino acids long. The chain's CDR3 is CASSTLRAGEEKLFF. The CDR3 bases are TGTGCCAGCAGTACGCTCAGGGCGGGAGAGGAAAAACTGTTTTTT.

In its sample, this clone was seen a few times. The chain links TRBV5-4 to TRBJ1-5, with D hard to call. The V end lost 0 bases, the J end lost 3 bases, and 7 bases lay between the germline ends. CDR1 is SGHNT and CDR2 is YYREEE in the germline V gene (reference sequence). The CDR3 is 14 amino acids. CDR3 in amino acids: CASSLGPSNQPQHF. In nucleotides, the CDR3 is TGTGCCAGCAGCTTGGGGCCCTCCAATCAGCCCCAGCATTTT.

This chain uses TRBV27 with TRBJ1-2; 8 nucleotides match TRBD1. This CDR3 region has 15 residues. Germline V lookup: CDR1 MNHEY, CDR2 SMNVEV (reference sequence). V shed 5 bases, J shed 7 bases, and the junction held 12 bases outside the gene matches. For the CDR3, the DNA is TGTGCCAGCAGTCCCGGACAGGGCCTTGGATCTGGCTACACCTTC. Encoded protein: CASSPGQGLGSGYTF.

A remark on this clone: Other DNA sequences in the sample encode the same CDR3. This sequence joins TRBV28 and TRBJ1-5; D ambiguous. This CDR3 is built from 14 residues. Germline values: CDR1 MDHEN, CDR2 SYDVKM. V lost 2 bases and J 0 bases, leaving 5 bases between the germline ends. Written as DNA, the CDR3 is TGTGCCAGCAGTTTAAGAGATAGCAATCAGCCCCAGCATTTT. It is translated as CASSLRDSNQPQHF.

The CDR3 protein is CASSSGSLMGQETQYF. CDR3 DNA: TGTGCCAGCAGCTCGGGATCCCTCATGGGGCAAGAGACCCAGTACTTC. The rearrangement joins TRBV27 to TRBJ2-5, with D possibly being TRBD2 (5 bases). CDR1 is MNHEY, CDR2 SMNVEV, per germline (reference sequence). Trimming removed 6 bases from V and 2 bases from J, with 19 bases in between. The CDR3 loop spans 16 amino acids.

In this sample, this clone turned up once. The rearrangement uses TRBV11-2 and TRBJ2-1, with 12 bases that match TRBD2. Trimming cost V 5 bases and J 4 bases; bases outside gene matches: 6. The CDR3 length is 16 residues. CDR1 and CDR2 (germline): SGHAT, FQNNGV. The DNA of the CDR3 is TGTGCCAGCAGCCCCGGGACTAGCGGGCAATACAATGAGCAGTTCTTC. Translated, it gives CASSPGTSGQYNEQFF.

The chain combines TRBV6-1 with TRBJ1-2; 7 nucleotides line up with TRBD1. The CDR3 contains 16 residues. V shed 3 bases and J 0 bases; nucleotides not matched to a gene: 7. CDR1 is MNHNS and CDR2 is SASEGT in the germline V gene. Here the CDR3 reads CASSDYFGTANYGYTF. In DNA form, the CDR3 reads TGTGCCAGCAGTGACTACTTCGGGACAGCTAACTATGGCTACACCTTC.